These 19 T cell receptor beta chains were all obtained from the same sample, sequenced in a study of OX40 agonist ivuxolimab in advanced cancers. The table came from immunoSEQ multiplex PCR; TCRdb's copy has only in-frame clones and leaves some out. This sample has about 55,000 clones; about nine tenths occur once, and the top ten carry 6.9%. The input for sequencing was CD4+ or CD8+ T cells sorted from blood, taken in a trial of the OX40 agonist ivuxolimab. Receptor source: an adult with an advanced solid tumor such as melanoma, head and neck, liver or kidney cancer.

The chain combines TRBV21-1 with TRBJ2-7; the table's TRBD1 call for D was not verified on the DNA. TRBV21-1 is termed a pseudogene. The CDR3 is 13 amino acids. The CDR3 nucleotides read TGTGCCAGCAGCAAGGGCGAACGTTGCGAGCAGTACTTC. This sequence encodes CASSKGERCEQYF.

V is TRBV10-3 and J is TRBJ1-3; no clear D gene. Per the germline V gene, CDR1 is ENHRY and CDR2 is SYGVKD. Trimming took off 3 bases at V and 0 bases at J, with 12 bases between the two ends. The CDR3 loop spans 16 amino acids. Here the CDR3 DNA reads TGTGCCATCAGTGATTCCGGACGCGCCTCTGGAAACACCATATATTTT. This codes for CAISDSGRASGNTIYF.

The chain has TRBV7-6 and TRBJ2-1, with D possibly TRBD1 on 5 matching bases. V shed 5 bases and J shed 1 base, with 12 bases lying between them. Germline-derived CDR1 and CDR2 are SGHVS and FNYEAQ. The CDR3 runs to 15 residues. CDR3 sequence (DNA): TGTGCCAGCAGCCTGGACATGGGTTCCTACAATGAGCAGTTCTTC. Translated: CASSLDMGSYNEQFF.

This clone was seen a single time. This chain joins TRBV29-1 and TRBJ1-5, with 9 bases fitting TRBD1. This CDR3 spans 14 amino acids. The germline V gene has CDR1 SQVTM and CDR2 ANQGSEA. V lost 4 bases and J lost 6; bases outside the gene matches: 7. CDR3 residues: CSVARTGDGQPQHF. CDR3 nucleotides: TGCAGCGTTGCTAGGACAGGGGACGGTCAGCCCCAGCATTTT.

The gene calls are TRBV9 and TRBJ1-2; TRBD1 agrees at 8 bases. V trimming: 6 bases; J trimming: 7 bases; junction bases outside the gene matches: 8. CDR1 is SGDLS and CDR2 is YYNGEE in the germline V gene. The CDR3 runs to 13 residues. The CDR3 DNA reads as TGTGCCAGCAAAAGGACAGGGAGTTTTGGCTACACCTTC. The encoded protein is CASKRTGSFGYTF. Full variable domain (missing parts from reference TRBV9 and TRBJ1-2): DSGVTQTPKHLITATGQRVTLRCSPRSGDLSVYWYQQSLDQGLQFLIQYYNGEERAKGNILERFSAQQFPDLHSELNLSSLELGDSALYFCASKRTGSFGYTFGSGTRLTVV.

The sample holds a few counts of this clone. The chain links TRBV5-5 to TRBJ2-3; 11 bases align to TRBD2. J was trimmed by 6 bases and V by 0 bases; bases with no gene match: 6. Germline CDR1 SGHKS, CDR2 YYEKEE (reference sequence). The CDR3 extends over 16 amino acids. DNA for the CDR3: TGTGCCAGCAGCTTGGGATTAGCGGGAGGGATGGATACGCAGTATTTT. Protein product: CASSLGLAGGMDTQYF. The full variable domain, completed using reference TRBV5-5 and TRBJ2-3, is DAGVTQSPTHLIKTRGQQVTLRCSPISGHKSVSWYQQVLGQGPQFIFQYYEKEERGRGNFPDRFSARQFPNYSSELNVNALLLGDSALYLCASSLGLAGGMDTQYFGPGTRLTVL.

The chain uses TRBV4-1 and TRBJ2-5, with 7 bases matching TRBD1. The CDR3 covers 17 residues. V dropped 4 bases and J dropped 3; count of bases not matched to a gene: 14. Germline CDR1 reads MGHRA; CDR2 reads YSYEKL. The CDR3 spells CASSLLGPGQSKETQYF. CDR3 coding DNA: TGCGCCAGCAGCCTTCTCGGTCCGGGACAGTCCAAAGAGACCCAGTACTTC.

The chain combines TRBV10-1 with TRBJ2-7, with TRBD2 matching over 8 bases. V was clipped by 8 bases and J by 3 bases; unmatched bases: 15. The CDR3 runs to 16 residues. Germline values: CDR1 WNHNN, CDR2 SYGVQD (reference sequence). The CDR3 loop is CASPPQRETHDYEQYF. As DNA, the CDR3 is TGCGCCAGCCCTCCCCAGCGGGAGACCCACGACTACGAGCAGTACTTC.

The V and J genes are TRBV5-1 and TRBJ1-2; D is perhaps TRBD1 (6 bases). The CDR3 has 13 residues. Germline CDR1 is SGHRS and CDR2 is YFSETQ. Trimming pared 0 bases from V and 3 bases from J, leaving 6 bases between. The CDR3 protein is CASSLGTDYGYTF. Written as DNA, the CDR3 is TGCGCCAGCAGCTTGGGGACAGACTATGGCTACACCTTC.

The V and J genes are TRBV20-1 and TRBJ2-5; D gene ambiguous. TRBJ2-7 explains the end of the DNA better; the J call may be wrong. Germline V gives CDR1 DFQATT, CDR2 SNEGSKA (reference sequence). This CDR3 has 11 amino acids. CDR3 loop: CSARGWDEQYF. In DNA, the CDR3 is TGCAGTGCTAGAGGCTGGGACGAGCAGTACTTC.

The DNA of the CDR3 is TGTGCCAGCAGTGATAGACTAGAGAGGGATGAGCAGTTCTTC. As protein: CASSDRLERDEQFF. V gene TRBV2 combines with J gene TRBJ2-1, with D possibly being TRBD2 (6 bases). The CDR3 is 14 amino acids. Germline assignment: CDR1 SNHLY and CDR2 FYNNEI. Between the trimmed V and J ends, which lost 3 bases and 8 bases, there was a span of 14 bases.

The rearrangement joins TRBV5-1 to TRBJ2-7; D ambiguous. The CDR3 loop spans 12 amino acids. Germline CDR1 and CDR2: SGHRS and YFSETQ. The V gene lost 0 bases and the J gene lost 4 bases, with 5 bases spanning the gap. CDR3 nucleotide sequence: TGCGCCAGCAGCTTGGATACATACGAGCAGTACTTC. It is translated as CASSLDTYEQYF.

The V gene is TRBV28, the J gene TRBJ1-1; the D gene is possibly TRBD1 (5 bases). The CDR3 spans 16 residues. The V end lost 3 bases, the J end lost 0 bases, and 14 bases lay between the germline ends. Germline V lookup: CDR1 MDHEN, CDR2 SYDVKM. For the CDR3, the DNA is TGTGCCAGCAGTTTGGGTTTAGGGACTGTGAACACTGAAGCTTTCTTT. Translating it yields CASSLGLGTVNTEAFF.

The gene calls are TRBV27 and TRBJ2-7, with a possible D match to TRBD1 (7 bases). V was pared by 3 bases and J by 4 bases, with 19 bases between. The CDR3 runs to 16 residues. The germline V gene encodes CDR1 MNHEY and CDR2 SMNVEV (reference sequence). CDR3 protein: CASSFAGSQGVYEQYF. CDR3 coding DNA: TGTGCCAGCAGTTTTGCGGGATCGCAGGGGGTGTACGAGCAGTACTTC.

The J gene is TRBJ2-3, the V gene TRBV10-3, with D possibly being TRBD2 (6 bases). Germline lookup yields CDR1 ENHRY and CDR2 SYGVKD. This CDR3 has 12 residues. V was pared by 9 bases and J by 4 bases, with 11 bases between. The chain's CDR3 is CAIGTGADTQYF. The CDR3 DNA reads TGTGCCATTGGGACGGGGGCAGATACGCAGTATTTT.

The genes are TRBV6-5 and TRBJ2-7; weak D call: TRBD2 (5 bases). The germline V gene encodes CDR1 MNHEY and CDR2 SVGAGI. This CDR3 is 13 amino acids long. V was trimmed by 6 bases and J by 4 bases, leaving 13 bases between them. The CDR3 protein is CASSNPSGYEQYF. CDR3 coding DNA: TGTGCCAGCAGCAACCCCAGCGGATACGAGCAGTACTTC.

The V call is TRBV6-1, the J call TRBJ1-1, with 7 bases that match TRBD1. Germline CDR1 MNHNS, CDR2 SASEGT. The CDR3 loop spans 15 amino acids. V dropped 6 bases and J dropped 0; count of bases not matched to a gene: 7. CDR3 sequence (DNA): TGTGCCAGCAGACTAGACAGGGCCATGAACACTGAAGCTTTCTTT. It specifies CASRLDRAMNTEAFF.

The V gene is TRBV18, the J gene TRBJ1-2; weak D call: TRBD1 (5 bases). Germline V gene lookup returns CDR1 KGHSH and CDR2 LQKENI. The CDR3 is made up of 14 amino acids. Trimming took 0 bases from V and 5 from J, leaving 10 bases between them. DNA of the CDR3: TGTGCCAGCTCACCACCGCAGGGAAATTATGGCTACACCTTC. Amino acid sequence: CASSPPQGNYGYTF.

The chain carries TRBV28 and TRBJ2-7; no reliable D call. V was trimmed by 6 bases and J by 3 bases, leaving 6 bases between them. This CDR3 comprises 11 residues. Germline V gene lookup returns CDR1 MDHEN and CDR2 SYDVKM. The CDR3 is CASRSIYEQYF. CDR3 nucleotides: TGTGCCAGCAGATCGATCTACGAGCAGTACTTC.